Shown below are 8 T cell receptor beta chains from a single sample sequenced in a study of technical replicates of blood from several donors. The method was immunoSEQ multiplex PCR; TCRdb's version includes in-frame clones alone and lacks a portion of them. The repertoire holds under 100,000 clones, with approximately 86% as singletons. Sequenced material: PBMCs. These receptors all stem from a human donor in good health. Some clones in this sample may be carry-over from other donors' samples.

The J gene is TRBJ2-3, the V gene TRBV2; D not resolved. This CDR3 comprises 11 residues. Germline values: CDR1 SNHLY, CDR2 FYNNEI. The ends were cut back, 10 bases at V and 3 bases at J, with 8 bases in the middle. In DNA, the CDR3 is TGTGCCAAAACTGGTACAGATACGCAGTATTTT. Translated, it gives CAKTGTDTQYF. The complete variable domain, with remaining parts taken from reference TRBV2 and TRBJ2-3, reads EPEVTQTPSHQVTQMGQEVILRCVPISNHLYFYWYRQILGQKVEFLVSFYNNEISEKSEIFDDQFSVERPDGSNFTLKIRSTKLEDSAMYFCAKTGTDTQYFGPGTRLTVL.

V usage is TRBV5-1 and J usage is TRBJ2-3; 11 nucleotides align to TRBD2. Per germline, CDR1 SGHRS and CDR2 YFSETQ. The CDR3 is 16 amino acids. The J segment lost 1 base and the V segment lost 0 bases, leaving 1 base of the junction unmatched. CDR3 nucleotides: TGCGCCAGCAGCTTGGTAGCGGGGGGGGGCACAGATACGCAGTATTTT. This sequence encodes CASSLVAGGGTDTQYF.

This clone was detected a few times. V usage is TRBV19 and J usage is TRBJ2-3, with D perhaps matching TRBD1 (5 bases). V gave up 6 bases and J gave up 3 bases, with 10 bases separating them. The CDR3 is 13 residues long. CDR1 and CDR2 from the germline V gene are LNHDA and SQIVND (reference sequence). CDR3 DNA: TGTGCCAGTAGGGACACTACGACAGATACGCAGTATTTT. Residues: CASRDTTTDTQYF.

This rearrangement joins TRBV10-3 to TRBJ2-3; D is possibly TRBD2 (6 bases). The V end was cut by 6 bases, the J end by 2 bases, with 12 bases between. The CDR3 sequence is 14 residues long. CDR1 and CDR2 from the germline V gene are ENHRY and SYGVKD. CDR3 protein: CAIRFGGITDTQYF. The CDR3 DNA reads as TGTGCCATCAGATTTGGGGGGATCACAGATACGCAGTATTTT.

J is TRBJ2-3 and V is TRBV7-9; the D gene is possibly TRBD2 (7 bases). The CDR3 runs 17 residues. The V gene lost 5 bases and the J gene lost 3 bases, with 21 bases spanning the gap. Germline V gene lookup returns CDR1 SEHNR and CDR2 FQNEAQ (reference sequence). CDR3 coding DNA: TGTGCCAGCAGCGCCTTTGAGGGGGGGCTTATAACAGATACGCAGTATTTT. Amino acids: CASSAFEGGLITDTQYF.

This chain joins TRBV18 and TRBJ2-3; 9 nucleotides line up with TRBD1. The trim removed 6 bases at V and 10 bases at J, leaving 17 bases unmatched. The CDR3 is 16 amino acids. Germline CDR1 is KGHSH and CDR2 is LQKENI. As DNA, the CDR3 is TGTGCCAGCTCCCCAGGGACAGGGATCCAAGGGTTGTCGCAGTATTTT. It translates to CASSPGTGIQGLSQYF.

V and J are TRBV5-1 and TRBJ1-1; D is unclear. V was trimmed by 4 bases and J by 0 bases, leaving 10 bases between them. The germline gives CDR1 SGHRS, CDR2 YFSETQ. The CDR3 consists of 14 residues. CDR3 in DNA: TGCGCCAGCAGCCTAGGAACGGTGAACACTGAAGCTTTCTTT. Its protein is CASSLGTVNTEAFF.

This chain connects TRBV7-9 to TRBJ1-6; 10 nucleotides align to TRBD1. CDR1 is SEHNR and CDR2 is FQNEAQ in the germline V gene (reference sequence). This CDR3 is built from 14 residues. The V gene end was trimmed by 11 bases and the J gene end by 13 bases; junction bases not matched to a gene: 14. The CDR3 coding sequence is TGTGCCTGGCAGAGGGACAGGGGCCAGGGGCCCCTCCACTTT. It is translated as CAWQRDRGQGPLHF.